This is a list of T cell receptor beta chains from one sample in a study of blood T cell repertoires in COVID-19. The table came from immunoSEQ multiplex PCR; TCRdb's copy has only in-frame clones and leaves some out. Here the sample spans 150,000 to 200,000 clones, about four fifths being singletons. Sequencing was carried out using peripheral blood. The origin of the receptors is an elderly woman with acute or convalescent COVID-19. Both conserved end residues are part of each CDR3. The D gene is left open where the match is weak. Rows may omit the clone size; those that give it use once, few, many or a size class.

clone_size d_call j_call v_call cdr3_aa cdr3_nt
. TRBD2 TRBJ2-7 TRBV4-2 CASSQVRLGGISSYEQYF TGTGCCAGCAGCCAGGTACGGCTGGGGGGGATAAGCTCCTACGAGCAGTACTTC
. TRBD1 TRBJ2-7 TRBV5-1 CASSFLQGAYEQYF TGCGCCAGCAGCTTTTTACAGGGGGCCTACGAGCAGTACTTC
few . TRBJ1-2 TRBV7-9 CASSLPGNYGYTF TGTGCCAGCAGCTTACCCGGGAACTATGGCTACACCTTC
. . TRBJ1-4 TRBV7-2 CASSTGQNNEKLFF TGTGCCAGCAGCACCGGACAGAATAATGAAAAACTGTTTTTT
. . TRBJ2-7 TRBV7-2 CASSLRRGHYEQYF TGTGCCAGCAGCTTACGGCGGGGGCACTACGAGCAGTACTTC
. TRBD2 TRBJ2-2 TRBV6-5 CATAESGGFIGELFF TGTGCCACAGCCGAGTCGGGGGGGTTTATCGGGGAGCTGTTTTTT
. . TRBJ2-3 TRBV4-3 CASSVGQAFTDTQYF TGCGCCAGCAGTGTTGGCCAGGCCTTCACAGATACGCAGTATTTT
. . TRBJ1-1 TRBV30 CAWSVQGTTEAFF TGTGCCTGGAGTGTACAGGGTACCACTGAAGCTTTCTTT
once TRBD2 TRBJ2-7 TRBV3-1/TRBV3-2 CASSQAPTSGGGYEQYF TGTGCCAGCAGCCAAGCCCCCACTAGCGGGGGTGGCTACGAGCAGTACTTC
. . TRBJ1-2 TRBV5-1 CASSSDIYGYTF TGCGCCAGCAGCTCGGACATCTATGGCTACACCTTC
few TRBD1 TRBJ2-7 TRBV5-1 CASSSPGTGASEQYF TGCGCCAGCAGCTCCCCCGGGACAGGGGCTTCCGAGCAGTACTTC
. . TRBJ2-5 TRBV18 CASSPGRSLSLKTQYF TGTGCCAGCTCACCGGGCAGGTCCCTGTCTCTTAAGACCCAGTACTTC
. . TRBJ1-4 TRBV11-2 CASSLRPGALATNEKLFF TGTGCCAGCAGCTTACGACCGGGAGCTCTTGCAACTAATGAAAAACTGTTTTTT
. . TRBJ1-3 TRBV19 CASSAAGAGNTIYF TGTGCCAGTAGTGCGGCGGGCGCGGGAAACACCATATATTTT
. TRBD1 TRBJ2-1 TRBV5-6 CASSMGQGMEGQFF TGTGCCAGCAGCATGGGACAGGGGATGGAGGGGCAGTTCTTC
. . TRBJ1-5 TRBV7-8 CASSLAATVNQPQHF TGTGCCAGCAGCTTAGCGGCAACAGTTAACCAGCCCCAGCATTTT
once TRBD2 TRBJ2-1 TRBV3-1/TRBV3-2 CASSQELAGARQFF TGTGCCAGCAGCCAGGAGCTAGCGGGGGCTAGGCAGTTCTTC
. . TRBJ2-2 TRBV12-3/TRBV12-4 CASSPLATGELFF TGTGCCAGCAGTCCACTAGCCACCGGGGAGCTGTTTTTT
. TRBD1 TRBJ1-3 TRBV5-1 CASSTTGEIPGNTIYF TGCGCCAGCAGCACTACAGGGGAAATCCCTGGAAACACCATATATTTT
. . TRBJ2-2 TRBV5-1 CASSPRQAANTGELFF TGCGCCAGCAGCCCGAGACAGGCAGCGAACACCGGGGAGCTGTTTTTT
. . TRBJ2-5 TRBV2 CASKPSAGETQYF TGTGCCAGCAAACCCTCGGCGGGGGAGACCCAGTACTTC
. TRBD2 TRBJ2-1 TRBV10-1 CASSEGKKRDRNNEQFF TGCGCCAGCAGTGAGGGGAAAAAGCGGGACCGTAACAATGAGCAGTTCTTC
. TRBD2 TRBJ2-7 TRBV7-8 CASSPNLAGAYEQYF TGTGCCAGCAGCCCCAATCTAGCGGGGGCCTACGAGCAGTACTTC
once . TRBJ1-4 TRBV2 CASSGYGGVGEKLFF TGTGCCAGCAGCGGCTACGGGGGAGTCGGTGAAAAACTGTTTTTT
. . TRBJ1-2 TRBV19 CASSMSAGFYGYTF TGTGCCAGTAGTATGTCGGCAGGTTTCTATGGCTACACCTTC
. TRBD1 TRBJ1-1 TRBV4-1 CASSPRQGGLVEAFF TGCGCCAGCAGCCCTCGACAGGGCGGACTTGTTGAAGCTTTCTTT
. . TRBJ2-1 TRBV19 CASSPQGVRNEQFF TGTGCCAGTAGTCCTCAAGGGGTTAGGAATGAGCAGTTCTTC
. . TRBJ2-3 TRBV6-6 CASSSDRRNTQYF TGTGCCAGCAGTTCTGACAGGAGAAATACGCAGTATTTT